This T cell receptor beta chain was sequenced during a study of control samples from healthy donors and cancer patients. Germline V gives CDR1 ENHRY, CDR2 SYGVKD. This CDR3 has 15 residues. Trimming removed 6 bases at V and 0 bases at J, with 13 bases between. Method: immunoSEQ multiplex PCR; TCRdb's copy keeps in-frame clones and lacks some. The sample has about 130,000 clones, 80% to 95% seen once. The sample taken for sequencing was blood. The chain couples TRBV10-3 to TRBJ2-3, with D perhaps TRBD2 (6 bases). The sequence came from a man aged 18-30 years in good health. CDR3: CAIRGDGTSTDTQYF. In DNA form, the CDR3 reads TGTGCCATCAGGGGGGACGGGACTAGCACAGATACGCAGTATTTT.